This is a list of T cell receptor beta chains from one sample in a study of cytomegalovirus exposure and HLA in healthy donors. Assay used: immunoSEQ multiplex PCR; TCRdb lists only in-frame clones, some missing. The sample has 150,000 to 200,000 clones, 78% seen once. The source material was PBMCs. The receptors come from a female donor in good health and CMV-seronegative. Both conserved end residues are trimmed from each CDR3.

v_call	cdr3_aa
TRBV9	ASSLEPGDRGSYNSPLH
TRBV2	ASSGLIGEKLF
TRBV5-6	ASSVGTGEAF
TRBV6-1	ASIKPFSEQY
TRBV7-2	ASSTAGSKNIQY
TRBV7-9	SSSLAENNEQF
TRBV4-1	ASSQVLGGSSYNEQF
TRBV7-6	ASSLQGDTEAF
TRBV18	ASSPRSPGSNNEKLF
TRBV6-1	ASRMTGGETQY
TRBV27	ASSPGQYNSPLH
TRBV7-7	ASSLGPRLAGNSYNEQF
TRBV7-3	ASSPKTGGRGLDGYT
TRBV5-1	ASSPQNPNTEAF
TRBV1	TSSQVSGHRGFGYT
TRBV19	ASMLTGGISGYT
TRBV15	ATSRARYSGTGVRIGYT
TRBV11-3	ASSRWAGLSSYNEQF
TRBV4-1	ASSQDMNTEAF
TRBV25-1	ASSEYFLLAGASDTQY
TRBV6-6	ASNLLVGGASNTQY
TRBV4-3	ASSQGGTAYNEQF
TRBV19	ASSVTSGRVVEQY
TRBV4-3	ASSQEPGDYGYT
TRBV7-2	ASSSRTSGTSSYEQY
TRBV7-2	ASRLLEFGELF
TRBV4-1	ASSQGNLGYEQF
TRBV7-6	ASSPQGPGLAGRSYEQY
TRBV11-2	ASSWAGYDGYT
TRBV2	ASSPGVRQF
TRBV10-3	AISEGLGGGVQETQY
TRBV11-2	ASSLRASGGAHTGELF
TRBV15	ATSSLLPAIYEQY
TRBV11-3	ASSPSSGDTEAF
TRBV19	ASSIGGQRAGYT
TRBV6-1	ASSEARGAAEANNQPQH
TRBV4-1	ASSHNSGTGGHTQY
TRBV7-9	ASSPPDRASTGELF
TRBV5-3	ARTPSGRLWNEQF
TRBV2	ASRRRQGENYGYT
TRBV25-1	ASSEGGVSYNEQF
TRBV4-1	ASSQSGGTRVETQY